This T cell receptor (beta chain) came from a study of early T cells in non-severe SARS-CoV-2 infection. Study-level background: It was bulk RNA from unsorted whole blood that was sequenced, and the chains were unpaired.

CDR1 MDHEN and CDR2 SYDVKM come from the germline V gene. The CDR3 has 15 amino acids. V shed 6 bases and J 2 bases; nucleotides not matched to a gene: 6. TCRdb re-called the 5' RACE reads through MiXCR, storing one row per CDR3 protein. The sample has tens of thousands of distinct CDR3 sequences, roughly 10% seen once; the top ten hold over 4.5%. Material: whole blood, obtained at baseline. The sequence was collected from an adult who was a healthcare worker with PCR-confirmed SARS-CoV-2 infection or an uninfected control (not recorded which). The rearrangement joins TRBV28 to TRBJ2-1; 8 nucleotides align to TRBD1. CDR3 region: CASRSGTGPYNEQFF. The CDR3 bases are TGTGCCAGCAGGTCCGGGACAGGCCCCTACAATGAGCAGTTCTTC.